This T cell receptor beta chain is from a study of blood T cell repertoires in COVID-19. About the research overall: T cells, B-cell-depleted T cells, or PBMCs supplied cDNA or gDNA.

V was pared by 6 bases and J by 2 bases, with 16 bases between. Germline V gene lookup returns CDR1 SNHLY and CDR2 FYNNEI. This CDR3 has 16 amino acids. Profiling relied on immunoSEQ multiplex PCR, and the TCRdb table lists in-frame clones only, not all of them. Among over 75,000 clones listed, over 85% were seen once. Material: peripheral blood. The receptor's source is a human donor with COVID-19, enrolled during active disease. The donor label of this sample is uncertain. The chain couples TRBV2 to TRBJ1-4; maybe TRBD1 (6 bases). In nucleotides, the CDR3 is TGTGCCAGCAGACTTAATTACAGGGCTACTAATGAAAAACTGTTTTTT. It translates to CASRLNYRATNEKLFF.